What follows are 27 T cell receptor beta chains derived from one specimen sequenced in a study of resident and recirculating memory T cells in vitiligo (dated by TCRdb to 2017 to 2018). To prepare the library, the immunoSEQ multiplex PCR assay was applied. The immuneACCESS repertoire file appears here via TCRdb, limited to in-frame rearrangements. These files lack a portion of the clones; in checked studies, under half of the deficit traces to unresolved V genes, and the cause of the others is not known. Here the sample has roughly 40,000 clones; around 90% occur a single time. Clones ranked in the top ten supply roughly 5% of the sample. Input material: blood. The origin of the receptors is a male donor with vitiligo.

The chain couples TRBV12-2 to TRBJ2-3; the table calls TRBD2, which could not be checked here. TRBV12-2 has pseudogene status. The CDR3 has 15 residues. In DNA, the CDR3 is TGTGCAAGTCGCCCTACTAGCGGGGGAACAGATACGCAGTATTTT. This encodes CASRPTSGGTDTQYF.

The rearrangement links TRBV30 to TRBJ1-5; D unclear. Germline CDR1 reads GTSNPN; CDR2 reads SVGIG (reference sequence). CDR3 length: 15 residues. With 2 bases removed from V and 4 bases from J, the gap between germline ends came to 15 bases. The CDR3 sequence is CAWSFGPTGNQPQHF. For the CDR3, the DNA is TGTGCCTGGAGTTTTGGACCGACGGGGAATCAGCCCCAGCATTTT. The full variable domain, rest sourced from reference TRBV30 and TRBJ1-5, is SQTIHQWPATLVQPVGSPLSLECTVEGTSNPNLYWYRQAAGRGLQLLFYSVGIGQISSEVPQNLSASRPQDRQFILSSKKLLLSDSGFYLCAWSFGPTGNQPQHFGDGTRLSIL.

The chain employs TRBV18 and TRBJ2-7; 7 bases line up with TRBD1. The CDR3 extends over 14 amino acids. The V segment lost 3 bases and the J segment 5 bases; nucleotides outside the gene matches: 7. Per the germline V gene, CDR1 is KGHSH and CDR2 is LQKENI. The CDR3 DNA reads as TGTGCCAGCTCACCGACAGGGAGCATACACGAGCAGTACTTC. Its translation is CASSPTGSIHEQYF.

This clone was recorded once. This chain joins TRBV10-3 and TRBJ1-6; the match to TRBD1 covers 7 bases. The J segment lost 4 bases and the V segment lost 2 bases, leaving 5 bases of the junction unmatched. The length of the CDR3 is 16 residues. The germline V gene has CDR1 ENHRY and CDR2 SYGVKD. The CDR3 DNA is TGTGCCATCAGTGAGATGCCGGGACAGTATAATTCACCCCTCCACTTT. Amino acid sequence: CAISEMPGQYNSPLHF.

The chain employs TRBV27 and TRBJ2-2; 12 nucleotides align to TRBD2. There are 17 residues in the CDR3. J lost 4 bases, V lost 4 bases, and 7 bases had no gene match. The germline CDR1 and CDR2 sequences are MNHEY and SMNVEV (reference sequence). The CDR3 DNA follows: TGTGCCAGCAGTTCCCGACTAGCGGGGGACTTCACCGGGGAGCTGTTTTTT. This translates into CASSSRLAGDFTGELFF.

The J gene is TRBJ1-4, the V gene TRBV4-1; no clear D gene. The CDR3 spans 14 residues. Germline V gives CDR1 MGHRA, CDR2 YSYEKL. Between the trimmed V and J ends, which lost 6 bases and 0 bases, there was a span of 8 bases. The CDR3 spells CASSPFATNEKLFF. The CDR3 DNA reads TGCGCCAGCAGTCCTTTTGCAACTAATGAAAAACTGTTTTTT.

This sequence joins TRBV6-1 and TRBJ2-1, with a possible D match to TRBD2 (6 bases). The V end lost 2 bases, the J end lost 8 bases, and 13 bases lay between the germline ends. Germline lookup yields CDR1 MNHNS and CDR2 SASEGT. The CDR3 runs 14 residues. CDR3 sequence: CASSETSGGDEQFF. CDR3 coding DNA: TGTGCCAGCAGTGAAACGTCAGGCGGGGATGAGCAGTTCTTC.

The chain links TRBV11-2 to TRBJ1-1; D is possibly TRBD1 (6 bases). V was shortened by 5 bases and J by 2 bases, with 15 bases between the two germline ends. This CDR3 region has 15 residues. Germline V lookup: CDR1 SGHAT, CDR2 FQNNGV. CDR3 amino acids: CASSHLTGSNTEAFF. For the CDR3, the DNA is TGTGCCAGCAGCCATTTGACAGGATCAAACACTGAAGCTTTCTTT.

This chain joins TRBV7-9 and TRBJ1-3; D gene uncertain. Germline lookup yields CDR1 SEHNR and CDR2 FQNEAQ (reference sequence). The CDR3 totals 14 residues. The V end was cut by 3 bases, the J end by 4 bases, with 10 bases between. Written as DNA, the CDR3 is TGTGCCAGCAGCTTGCCGGCAGGCGGAAACACCATATATTTT. It specifies CASSLPAGGNTIYF.

The CDR3 loop is CASSEGTRDRRSTEAFF. As DNA, the CDR3 is TGTGCCAGCAGTGAAGGGACGAGGGACAGGAGATCAACTGAAGCTTTCTTT. This rearrangement joins TRBV6-1 to TRBJ1-1, with 8 nucleotides matching TRBD1. The CDR3 has 17 residues. CDR1 and CDR2 from the germline V gene are MNHNS and SASEGT. The ends lost 1 base at V and 5 bases at J; junction bases unmatched: 12.

The chain links TRBV19 to TRBJ1-2; D is uncertain. The germline V gene has CDR1 LNHDA and CDR2 SQIVND (reference sequence). The CDR3 spans 12 residues. Trimming removed 5 bases from V and 13 bases from J, with 17 bases in between. The CDR3 DNA reads as TGTGCCAGTAGTGGCAGTAGGCGGGCGCGCACCTTC. It translates to CASSGSRRARTF.

The V call is TRBV11-2, the J call TRBJ1-1; D is possibly TRBD1 (5 bases). The CDR3 length is 17 residues. CDR1 is SGHAT, CDR2 FQNNGV, per germline. Deletions cut 0 bases from V and 0 bases from J, with 14 bases between. CDR3 region: CASSLDLKGIMNTEAFF. The CDR3 region has the DNA TGTGCCAGCAGCTTAGACCTAAAGGGGATTATGAACACTGAAGCTTTCTTT.

The chain employs TRBV29-1 and TRBJ1-2; tentatively, D is TRBD1 (5 bases). Germline V gene sequence: CDR1 SQVTM, CDR2 ANQGSEA. The CDR3 sequence is 12 residues long. Trimming removed 6 bases at V and 4 bases at J, with 12 bases between. CDR3 protein: CSVLTGSYGYTF. CDR3 coding DNA: TGCAGCGTCCTTACAGGCTCCTATGGCTACACCTTC.

V gene TRBV18 combines with J gene TRBJ2-2; 8 bases are a match to TRBD2. Trimming removed 2 bases from V and 7 bases from J; junction bases left unmatched: 12. The length of the CDR3 is 17 residues. Looked up from germline, CDR1 is KGHSH and CDR2 is LQKENI. CDR3 loop: CASSPKRGPSPHGELFF. As DNA, the CDR3 is TGTGCCAGCTCACCAAAGCGGGGGCCATCACCGCACGGGGAGCTGTTTTTT.

Remarks on this clone: The junction and the germline gene differ at one end; a read error may be behind it. The rearrangement links TRBV7-7 to TRBJ2-5, with 14 nucleotides matching TRBD2. The CDR3 contains 18 residues. CDR1 is SSHAT, CDR2 FNYEAQ, per germline (reference sequence). CDR3 DNA: TGTGCTAGCAGCTTGGATTTAGGGACTAGCGGGGGTCAAGAGACCCAGTACTTC. Translated, it gives CASSLDLGTSGGQETQYF.

The V and J genes are TRBV7-2 and TRBJ2-7; TRBD1 agrees at 7 bases. V shed 5 bases and J 3 bases; nucleotides not matched to a gene: 7. This CDR3 comprises 14 residues. Looked up from germline, CDR1 is SGHTA and CDR2 is FQGNSA. This CDR3 reads CASSTRQGIYEQYF. CDR3 DNA sequence: TGTGCCAGCAGCACCCGACAGGGAATCTACGAGCAGTACTTC.

The chain couples TRBV30 to TRBJ2-5; 8 bases align to TRBD2. V lost 2 bases, J lost 5 bases, and 7 bases stayed unmatched. The V gene's germline CDR1 is GTSNPN and CDR2 SVGIG (reference sequence). CDR3 length: 14 amino acids. The CDR3 nucleotides read TGTGCCTGGAGTAGGTCGGGAGGGTACGAGACCCAGTACTTC. This codes for CAWSRSGGYETQYF.

The V gene is TRBV6-5, the J gene TRBJ1-5; perhaps TRBD1 as D (6 bases). The germline CDR1 and CDR2 sequences are MNHEY and SVGAGI. V lost 4 bases, J lost 6 bases, and 13 bases lay in between. The CDR3 covers 14 residues. The CDR3 region is CASSLVGGGQPQHF. DNA of the CDR3: TGTGCCAGCAGTTTAGTAGGGGGTGGTCAGCCCCAGCATTTT.

V is TRBV11-3 and J is TRBJ1-1; D may be TRBD1 (6 bases). Germline loops: CDR1 SGHNT, CDR2 YENEEA. CDR3 length equals 12 residues. V lost 5 bases to trimming and J lost 7 bases, with 11 bases between them. The CDR3 region has the DNA TGTGCCAGCAGCCAGACAGGTGATGAAGCTTTCTTT. It encodes CASSQTGDEAFF.

This sequence joins TRBV5-1 and TRBJ2-7; no clear D. The CDR3 has 15 residues. Germline CDR1 reads SGHRS; CDR2 reads YFSETQ. Trimming removed 1 base from V and 0 bases from J, with 11 bases in between. The DNA for the CDR3 is TGCGCCAGCAGCTTGTTGGGCACCCTCTCCTACGAGCAGTACTTC. Translated, it gives CASSLLGTLSYEQYF.

The chain links TRBV6-5 to TRBJ1-2, with D unclear. The CDR3 spans 13 residues. With 0 bases removed from V and 4 bases from J, the gap between germline ends came to 6 bases. CDR1 is MNHEY and CDR2 is SVGAGI in the germline V gene. The CDR3 DNA follows: TGTGCCAGCAGTTACTCGGCGGGCTATGGCTACACCTTC. This sequence encodes CASSYSAGYGYTF.

This chain connects TRBV25-1 to TRBJ2-6; 9 bases map to TRBD1. The ends lost 5 bases at V and 0 bases at J; junction bases unmatched: 8. CDR1 is MGHDK and CDR2 is SYGVNS in the germline V gene. CDR3 length equals 18 residues. CDR3 loop: CASSPRDRESSGANVLTF. CDR3 DNA sequence: TGTGCCAGCAGTCCACGGGACAGGGAGAGCTCTGGGGCCAACGTCCTGACTTTC.

The chain links TRBV6-1 to TRBJ1-6; perhaps TRBD1 as D (6 bases). Germline CDR1 and CDR2: MNHNS and SASEGT. The CDR3 is made up of 16 amino acids. V was clipped by 2 bases and J by 9 bases, with 17 bases between them. The CDR3 nucleotides read TGTGCCAGCAGTGAAATGGGGGCGATGGGTACTTCACCCCTCCACTTT. Translated: CASSEMGAMGTSPLHF.

The chain links TRBV9 to TRBJ1-1, with TRBD1 identical over 7 bases. CDR3 length: 15 amino acids. The J segment lost 5 bases and the V segment lost 8 bases, leaving 15 bases of the junction unmatched. The germline CDR1 and CDR2 sequences are SGDLS and YYNGEE. In DNA form, the CDR3 reads TGTGCCAGTACAAAAGAGACAGGCAGGGGGACTGAAGCTTTCTTT. Its protein is CASTKETGRGTEAFF.

This clone was seen just once. CDR3 DNA: TGTGCCAGCAGTGTCAGCGTAGCGGCGGGAGCGGGGGGGCCAGGAGATACGCAGTATTTT. It yields the protein CASSVSVAAGAGGPGDTQYF. The chain combines TRBV6-1 with TRBJ2-3; 10 bases align to TRBD2. The CDR3 loop spans 20 amino acids. Looked up from germline, CDR1 is MNHNS and CDR2 is SASEGT. After removal of 4 bases from V and 5 bases from J, the junction contained 21 bases not matched to a gene.

The V gene is TRBV6-1, the J gene TRBJ1-2; 7 bases fit TRBD1. CDR1 is MNHNS, CDR2 SASEGT, per germline. The V gene end was trimmed by 11 bases and the J gene end by 2 bases; junction bases not matched to a gene: 11. The CDR3 loop spans 14 amino acids. DNA for the CDR3: TGTGCCTCCTCACAGGGGTCAACAAACTATGGCTACACCTTC. Protein product: CASSQGSTNYGYTF.

The genes are TRBV7-9 and TRBJ2-5; no clear D gene. Germline assignment: CDR1 SEHNR and CDR2 FQNEAQ (reference sequence). The length of the CDR3 is 12 residues. Trimming pared 0 bases from V and 5 bases from J, leaving 4 bases between. CDR3 in amino acids: CASSLAGETQYF. DNA for the CDR3: TGTGCCAGCAGCTTAGCCGGGGAGACCCAGTACTTC.